The next 14 T cell receptor beta chains were all read from a single sample in a study of blood T cell repertoires in COVID-19. Sequencing used immunoSEQ multiplex PCR; TCRdb keeps in-frame clones, though not all of them. Among roughly 100,000 clones listed, 87% were seen once. Material for sequencing was peripheral blood. These TCRs come from a man in his fifties with active COVID-19.

This chain joins TRBV7-6 and TRBJ1-1; D uncertain. The V end lost 3 bases, the J end lost 8 bases, and 7 bases lay between the germline ends. CDR3 size: 11 residues. Germline CDR1 reads SGHVS; CDR2 reads FNYEAQ. The CDR3 loop is CASSFSLEAFF. The CDR3 nucleotides read TGTGCCAGCAGCTTTAGTCTAGAAGCTTTCTTT.

This clone was recorded a few times. The V gene is TRBV29-1, the J gene TRBJ1-6; D call uncertain. The germline V gene encodes CDR1 SQVTM and CDR2 ANQGSEA. This CDR3 has 13 amino acids. Trimming took 4 bases from V and 6 from J, leaving 10 bases between them. Written as DNA, the CDR3 is TGCAGCGTTGCTACAGATTTTAATTCACCCCTCCACTTT. This encodes CSVATDFNSPLHF.

The rearrangement joins TRBV11-3 to TRBJ2-2; TRBD2 matches at 12 bases. CDR3 length: 17 residues. CDR1 is SGHNT and CDR2 is YENEEA in the germline V gene. V gave up 5 bases and J gave up 1 base; unmatched junction bases: 5. The CDR3 loop reads CASSPSGGDKNTGELFF. The CDR3 region has the DNA TGTGCCAGCAGCCCTAGCGGGGGGGATAAGAACACCGGGGAGCTGTTTTTT.

J is TRBJ1-5 and V is TRBV19; D is ambiguous. This CDR3 has 14 residues. Germline assignment: CDR1 LNHDA and CDR2 SQIVND (reference sequence). V shed 0 bases and J shed 1 base, with 4 bases lying between them. The CDR3 DNA reads as TGTGCCAGTAGTATAGATGAGAGCAATCAGCCCCAGCATTTT. Protein sequence: CASSIDESNQPQHF.

The chain combines TRBV30 with TRBJ2-7; no definite D call. Trimming removed 1 base from V and 5 bases from J, with 9 bases in between. Germline values: CDR1 GTSNPN, CDR2 SVGIG (reference sequence). CDR3 length: 12 amino acids. The CDR3 is CAWSELSHEQYF. DNA for the CDR3: TGTGCCTGGAGTGAGCTTTCCCACGAGCAGTACTTC.

The genes are TRBV5-1 and TRBJ1-6; 10 bases are a match to TRBD1. V trimming: 4 bases; J trimming: 8 bases; junction bases outside the gene matches: 9. This CDR3 region has 16 residues. Germline V gives CDR1 SGHRS, CDR2 YFSETQ. CDR3 sequence: CASSLPGTGVDSPLHF. The DNA of the CDR3 is TGCGCCAGCAGCCTGCCCGGGACAGGGGTGGATTCACCCCTCCACTTT.

The J gene is TRBJ2-7, the V gene TRBV19, with D perhaps matching TRBD2 (6 bases). Trimming pared 1 base from V and 4 bases from J, leaving 14 bases between. The CDR3 is 15 amino acids. Germline-derived CDR1 and CDR2 are LNHDA and SQIVND (reference sequence). This chain's CDR3 is CASSIGWGDRYEQYF. The CDR3 nucleotides read TGTGCCAGTAGTATAGGTTGGGGGGACCGGTACGAGCAGTACTTC.

V usage is TRBV19 and J usage is TRBJ2-2; weak D call: TRBD2 (6 bases). Germline V lookup: CDR1 LNHDA, CDR2 SQIVND (reference sequence). V lost 5 bases, J lost 4 bases, and 14 bases lay in between. This CDR3 has 15 amino acids. The CDR3 region is CASSDPVGGTGELFF. The CDR3 bases are TGTGCCAGTAGTGATCCGGTGGGGGGCACCGGGGAGCTGTTTTTT.

The chain has TRBV5-1 and TRBJ2-5; 8 positions agree with TRBD1. The CDR3 has 16 residues. Germline lookup yields CDR1 SGHRS and CDR2 YFSETQ. The V gene end was trimmed by 3 bases and the J gene end by 5 bases; junction bases not matched to a gene: 12. In DNA form, the CDR3 reads TGCGCCAGCAGCTCAGCAGGGGGCCGGAGGGTGGAGACCCAGTACTTC. Its translation: CASSSAGGRRVETQYF.

The V call is TRBV6-6, the J call TRBJ2-7; 8 nucleotides line up with TRBD1. Losses at the gene ends were 6 bases for V and 10 bases for J; bases not matched to a gene: 14. The CDR3 extends over 14 amino acids. Per germline, CDR1 MNHNY and CDR2 SVGAGI (reference sequence). The CDR3 sequence is CASRGGQGPVEQYF. CDR3 nucleotide sequence: TGTGCCAGCAGAGGAGGACAGGGACCTGTCGAACAGTACTTC.

The chain has TRBV4-1 and TRBJ1-4, with D possibly matching TRBD1 (6 bases). V was cut by 2 bases and J by 7 bases, with 14 bases left in between. The germline CDR1 and CDR2 sequences are MGHRA and YSYEKL. The CDR3 has 15 residues. CDR3 sequence reads: CASSQPKGVGEKLFF. In DNA, the CDR3 is TGCGCCAGCAGCCAACCCAAGGGGGTCGGTGAAAAACTGTTTTTT.

The chain is built from TRBV18 and TRBJ1-1; TRBD1 aligns across 7 bases. The V gene's germline CDR1 is KGHSH and CDR2 LQKENI. The ends lost 1 base at V and 2 bases at J; junction bases unmatched: 4. The CDR3 runs to 15 residues. The CDR3 protein is CASSPRTGRNTEAFF. The CDR3 DNA reads TGTGCCAGCTCACCACGGACAGGTCGTAACACTGAAGCTTTCTTT.

The V call is TRBV15, the J call TRBJ1-3, with D maybe TRBD1 (5 bases). The CDR3 covers 15 residues. V gave up 5 bases and J gave up 0 bases, with 11 bases separating them. Germline V gene sequence: CDR1 LNHNV, CDR2 YYDKDF (reference sequence). The CDR3, as DNA: TGTGCCACCAGCCTTAGGACAACCTCTGGAAACACCATATATTTT. The encoded protein is CATSLRTTSGNTIYF.

In nucleotides, the CDR3 is TGTGCCAGCAGCGACTATCGGACAGGTTCTAACTATGGCTACACCTTC. It yields the protein CASSDYRTGSNYGYTF. This chain links TRBV11-2 with TRBJ1-2, with 7 bases fitting TRBD1. This CDR3 spans 16 amino acids. CDR1 is SGHAT and CDR2 is FQNNGV in the germline V gene. The ends lost 5 bases at V and 0 bases at J; junction bases unmatched: 9.